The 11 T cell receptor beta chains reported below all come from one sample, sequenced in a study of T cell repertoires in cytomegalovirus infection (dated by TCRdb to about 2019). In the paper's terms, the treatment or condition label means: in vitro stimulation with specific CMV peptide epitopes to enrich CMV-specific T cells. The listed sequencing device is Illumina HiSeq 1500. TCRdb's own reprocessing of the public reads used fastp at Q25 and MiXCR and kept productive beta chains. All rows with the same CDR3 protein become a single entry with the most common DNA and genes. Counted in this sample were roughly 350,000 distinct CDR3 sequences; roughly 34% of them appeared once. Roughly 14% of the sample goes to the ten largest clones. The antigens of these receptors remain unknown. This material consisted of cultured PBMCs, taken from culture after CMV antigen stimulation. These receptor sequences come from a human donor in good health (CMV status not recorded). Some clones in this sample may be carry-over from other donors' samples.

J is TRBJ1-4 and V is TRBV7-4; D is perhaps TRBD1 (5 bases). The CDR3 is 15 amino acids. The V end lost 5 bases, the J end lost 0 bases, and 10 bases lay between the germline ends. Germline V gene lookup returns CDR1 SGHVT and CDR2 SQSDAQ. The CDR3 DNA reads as TGTGCCAGCAGCGAGGGGCTTGCAACTAATGAAAAACTGTTTTTT. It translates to CASSEGLATNEKLFF.

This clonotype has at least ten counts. The CDR3 DNA reads as TGTGCCAGCAGCTTAAGGCGGACTAGCGGGGGCTACAATGAGCAGTTCTTC. Residues: CASSLRRTSGGYNEQFF. The gene calls are TRBV7-2 and TRBJ2-1; 13 bases line up with TRBD2. Germline loops: CDR1 SGHTA, CDR2 FQGNSA. Trimming removed 2 bases from V and 3 bases from J; junction bases left unmatched: 4. The CDR3 is made up of 17 amino acids.

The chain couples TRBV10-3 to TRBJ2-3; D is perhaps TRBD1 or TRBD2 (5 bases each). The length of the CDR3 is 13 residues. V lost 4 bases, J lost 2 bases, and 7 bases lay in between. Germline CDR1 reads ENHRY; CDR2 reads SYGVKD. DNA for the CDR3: TGTGCCATCAGTGTGGGGGACACAGATACGCAGTATTTT. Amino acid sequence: CAISVGDTDTQYF.

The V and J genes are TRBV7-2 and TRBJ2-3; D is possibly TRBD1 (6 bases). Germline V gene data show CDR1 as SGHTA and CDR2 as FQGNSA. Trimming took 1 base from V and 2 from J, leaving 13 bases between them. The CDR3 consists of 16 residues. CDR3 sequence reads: CASSLGGRAYTDTQYF. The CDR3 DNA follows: TGTGCCAGCAGCTTAGGGGGGCGGGCCTACACAGATACGCAGTATTTT. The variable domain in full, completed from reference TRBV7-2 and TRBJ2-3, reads GAGVSQSPSNKVTEKGKDVELRCDPISGHTALYWYRQSLGQGLEFLIYFQGNSAPDKSGLPSDRFSAERTGGSVSTLTIQRTQQEDSAVYLCASSLGGRAYTDTQYFGPGTRLTVL.

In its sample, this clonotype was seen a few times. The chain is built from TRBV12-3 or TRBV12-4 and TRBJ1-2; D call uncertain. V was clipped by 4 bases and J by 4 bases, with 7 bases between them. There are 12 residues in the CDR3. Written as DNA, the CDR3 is TGTGCCAGCAGTTCTACGGGCTATGGCTACACCTTC. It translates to CASSSTGYGYTF.

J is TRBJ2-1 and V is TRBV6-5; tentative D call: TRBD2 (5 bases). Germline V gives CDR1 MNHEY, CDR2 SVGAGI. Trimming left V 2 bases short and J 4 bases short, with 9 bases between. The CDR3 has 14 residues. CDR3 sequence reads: CASSYGREYNEQFF. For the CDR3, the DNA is TGTGCCAGCAGTTACGGACGGGAATACAATGAGCAGTTCTTC.

The CDR3, as DNA: TGTGCCAGCAGCTTATCCGGAGGCAATCAGCCCCAGCATTTT. It yields the protein CASSLSGGNQPQHF. V usage is TRBV7-9 and J usage is TRBJ1-5; no clear D gene. The CDR3 spans 14 residues. Looked up from germline, CDR1 is SEHNR and CDR2 is FQNEAQ (reference sequence). Trimming took off 2 bases at V and 2 bases at J, with 7 bases between the two ends. The variable domain in full, completed from reference TRBV7-9 and TRBJ1-5, reads DTGVSQNPRHKITKRGQNVTFRCDPISEHNRLYWYRQTLGQGPEFLTYFQNEAQLEKSRLLSDRFSAERPKGSFSTLEIQRTEQGDSAMYLCASSLSGGNQPQHFGDGTRLSIL.

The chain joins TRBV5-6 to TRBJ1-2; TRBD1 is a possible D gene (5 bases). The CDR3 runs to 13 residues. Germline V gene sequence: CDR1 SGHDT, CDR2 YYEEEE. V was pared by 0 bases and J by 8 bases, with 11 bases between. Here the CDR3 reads CASSLDRIGGYTF. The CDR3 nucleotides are TGTGCCAGCAGCTTGGACAGGATCGGCGGCTACACCTTC.

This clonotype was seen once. The CDR3 bases are TGTGCCAGCAGTAGATTGGGACTAGCGGGAACCTCCTACAATGAGCAGTTCTTC. Its protein product is CASSRLGLAGTSYNEQFF. J is TRBJ2-1 and V is TRBV28, with TRBD2 matching 13 bases. The CDR3 runs to 18 residues. Germline trimming cut 5 bases from V and 0 bases from J; bases unmatched to any gene: 7. The germline V gene encodes CDR1 MDHEN and CDR2 SYDVKM.

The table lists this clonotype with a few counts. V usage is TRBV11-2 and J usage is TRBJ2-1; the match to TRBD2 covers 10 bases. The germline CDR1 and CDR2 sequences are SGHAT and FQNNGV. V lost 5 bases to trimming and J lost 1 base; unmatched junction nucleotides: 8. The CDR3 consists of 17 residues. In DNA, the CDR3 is TGTGCCAGCAGCGTCGGGACTAGCGTAAGGTCCTACAATGAGCAGTTCTTC. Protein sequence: CASSVGTSVRSYNEQFF.

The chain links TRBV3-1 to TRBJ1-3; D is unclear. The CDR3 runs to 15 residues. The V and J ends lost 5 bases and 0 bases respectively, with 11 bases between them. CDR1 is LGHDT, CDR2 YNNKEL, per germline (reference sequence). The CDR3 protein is CASSLTRSSGNTIYF. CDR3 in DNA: TGTGCCAGCAGCTTAACACGAAGCTCTGGAAACACCATATATTTT. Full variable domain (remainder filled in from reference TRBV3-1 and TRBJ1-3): DTAVSQTPKYLVTQMGNDKSIKCEQNLGHDTMYWYKQDSKKFLKIMFSYNNKELIINETVPNRFSPKSPDKAHLNLHINSLELGDSAVYFCASSLTRSSGNTIYFGEGSWLTVV.